This T cell receptor (beta chain) stems from a study of blood T cell repertoires in COVID-19. For the study at large: COVID-19 samples collected from the United States, Italy and Spain covered acute and convalescent phases. T cells, B-cell-depleted T cells, or PBMCs supplied cDNA or gDNA.

In the study's own analysis: Amplified reference gene primers provided the basis for estimating nucleated cell counts. Produced via immunoSEQ multiplex PCR; TCRdb's table is partial and in-frame only. The DNA was the basis for D and trimming; V, J and clone size are from that table. The sample has 95,000 to 130,000 clones; 75% to 95% are singletons. The CDR3 contains 13 residues. The V gene's germline CDR1 is MDHEN and CDR2 SYDVKM. V lost 3 bases to trimming and J lost 4 bases, with 6 bases between them. The receptor was isolated from a human donor with active COVID-19. The donor label of this sample is uncertain. The sample was peripheral blood. The chain has TRBV28 and TRBJ2-2, with a tentative D call TRBD1 (6 bases). In nucleotides, the CDR3 is TGTGCCAGCAGTTTCAGGGGCACCGGGGAGCTGTTTTTT. It specifies CASSFRGTGELFF.